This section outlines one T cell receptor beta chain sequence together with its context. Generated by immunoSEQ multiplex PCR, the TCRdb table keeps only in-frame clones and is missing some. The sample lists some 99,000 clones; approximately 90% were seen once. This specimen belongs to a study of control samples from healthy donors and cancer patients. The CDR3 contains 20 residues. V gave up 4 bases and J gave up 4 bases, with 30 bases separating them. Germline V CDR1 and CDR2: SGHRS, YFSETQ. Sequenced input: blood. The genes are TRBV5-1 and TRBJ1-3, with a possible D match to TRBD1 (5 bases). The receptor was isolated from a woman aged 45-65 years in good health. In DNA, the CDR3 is TGCGCCAGCAGCACCGACTGGGGCTGGGGTCTATTTTCCACCGGAAACACCATATATTTT. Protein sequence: CASSTDWGWGLFSTGNTIYF.